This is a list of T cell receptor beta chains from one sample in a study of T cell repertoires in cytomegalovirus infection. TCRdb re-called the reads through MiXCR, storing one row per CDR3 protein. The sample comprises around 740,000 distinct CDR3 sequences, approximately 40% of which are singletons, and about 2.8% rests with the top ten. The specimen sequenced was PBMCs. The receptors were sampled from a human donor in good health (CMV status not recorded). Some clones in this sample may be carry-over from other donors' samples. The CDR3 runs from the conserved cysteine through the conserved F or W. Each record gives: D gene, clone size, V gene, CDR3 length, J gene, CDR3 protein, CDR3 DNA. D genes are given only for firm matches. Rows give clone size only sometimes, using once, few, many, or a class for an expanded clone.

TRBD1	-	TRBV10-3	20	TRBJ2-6	CAISEPSPGQGASGANVLTF	TGTGCCATCAGTGAGCCGAGTCCGGGACAGGGGGCCTCTGGGGCCAACGTCCTGACTTTC
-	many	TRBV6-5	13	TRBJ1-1	CASSYLGRTEAFF	TGTGCCAGCAGTTACTTGGGAAGGACTGAAGCTTTCTTT
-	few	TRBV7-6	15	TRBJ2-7	CASSHRDARSYEQYF	TGTGCCAGCAGCCACCGGGACGCCCGCTCCTACGAGCAGTACTTC
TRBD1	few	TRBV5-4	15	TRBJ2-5	CASSSLRDRQETQYF	TGTGCCAGCAGCTCTCTCCGGGACAGACAAGAGACCCAGTACTTC
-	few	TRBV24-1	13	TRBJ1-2	CATSDLDGYGYTF	TGTGCCACCAGTGATTTGGACGGATATGGCTACACCTTC
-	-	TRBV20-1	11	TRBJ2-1	CSAGGTAEQFF	TGCAGTGCTGGTGGGACGGCCGAGCAGTTCTTC
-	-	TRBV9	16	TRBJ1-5	CASSVGWEGSNQPQHF	TGTGCCAGCAGCGTAGGCTGGGAAGGTAGCAATCAGCCCCAGCATTTT
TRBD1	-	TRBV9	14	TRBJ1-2	CASSDGTAIYGYTF	TGTGCCAGCAGCGACGGGACAGCGATCTATGGCTACACCTTC
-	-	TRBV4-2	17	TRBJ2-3	CASSQRLQGNNADTQYF	TGTGCCAGCAGCCAGAGATTACAGGGAAACAACGCAGATACGCAGTATTTT
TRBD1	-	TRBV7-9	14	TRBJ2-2	CSSFDRGDTGELFF	TGTTCCAGCTTTGACAGGGGTGACACCGGGGAGCTGTTTTTT
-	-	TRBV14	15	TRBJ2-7	CASSQGSGRLYEQYF	TGTGCCAGCAGCCAAGGGTCGGGACGCCTCTACGAGCAGTACTTC
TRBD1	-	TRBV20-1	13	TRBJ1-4	CSAQGGTNEKLFF	TGCAGTGCCCAGGGGGGGACTAATGAAAAACTGTTTTTT
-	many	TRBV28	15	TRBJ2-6	CASSSHSSGANVLTF	TGTGCCAGCAGTTCCCACAGTTCTGGGGCCAACGTCCTGACTTTC
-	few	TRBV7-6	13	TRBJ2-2	CASGGTVPGELFF	TGTGCCAGCGGGGGCACGGTACCCGGGGAGCTGTTTTTT
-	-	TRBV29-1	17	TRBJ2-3	CSVEDKQARILTETQYF	TGCAGCGTTGAAGATAAACAGGCCCGGATCCTCACAGAGACGCAGTATTTT
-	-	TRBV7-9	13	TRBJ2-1	CASSLGNPAEAFF	TGTGCCAGCAGCTTAGGTAACCCGGCAGAAGCGTTCTTC
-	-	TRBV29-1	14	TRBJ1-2	CSVAQWTAERGSTF	TGCAGCGTCGCCCAATGGACGGCTGAGCGTGGCTCCACCTTC
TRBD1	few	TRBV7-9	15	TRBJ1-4	CASSSKWDRGEKLFF	TGTGCCAGCAGTTCCAAATGGGACAGGGGTGAAAAACTGTTTTTT
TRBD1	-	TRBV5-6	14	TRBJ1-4	CASSQTGRAENLFF	TGTGCCAGCAGTCAGACAGGGCGGGCTGAAAATCTGTTTTTT
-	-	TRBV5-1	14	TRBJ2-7	CASSLDREAYEQYF	TGCGCCAGCAGCTTGGACAGGGAGGCCTACGAGCAGTACTTC
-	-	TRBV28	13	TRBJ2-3	CAAGARGTDTQYF	TGTGCCGCGGGGGCGAGGGGCACAGATACGCAGTATTTT
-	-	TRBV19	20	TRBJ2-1	CASSPPGSTRQGGSYNEQFF	TGTGCCAGTAGTCCCCCCGGCTCCACTAGACAGGGAGGCTCCTACAATGAGCAGTTCTTC
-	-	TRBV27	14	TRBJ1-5	CASSLRRRGEPQHF	TGTGCCAGCAGTTTGCGCCGGCGTGGTGAGCCCCAGCATTTT
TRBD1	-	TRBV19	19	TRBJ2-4	CASTSGQGDFKGAKNIQYF	TGTGCCAGTACCTCGGGACAGGGTGATTTTAAGGGAGCCAAAAACATTCAGTACTTC
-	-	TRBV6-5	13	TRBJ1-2	CASSHEPRYGYTF	TGTGCCAGCAGCCACGAACCCCGGTATGGCTACACCTTC
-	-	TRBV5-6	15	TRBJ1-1	CASSYSGGPNTEAFF	TGTGCCAGCAGCTATAGCGGGGGGCCGAACACTGAAGCTTTCTTT
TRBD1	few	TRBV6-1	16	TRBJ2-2	CASSEVPTGVSGELFF	TGTGCCAGCAGTGAAGTCCCGACAGGGGTGTCCGGGGAGCTGTTTTTT
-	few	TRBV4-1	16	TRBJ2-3	CASSQTGTSSFNTQYF	TGCGCCAGCAGCCAGACCGGGACATCGTCTTTCAATACGCAGTATTTT
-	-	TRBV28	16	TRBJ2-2	CASSLAGSVNTGELFF	TGTGCCAGCAGTTTAGCGGGATCGGTGAACACCGGGGAGCTGTTTTTT
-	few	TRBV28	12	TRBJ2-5	CASSDPGETQYF	TGTGCCAGCAGTGATCCGGGGGAGACCCAGTACTTC
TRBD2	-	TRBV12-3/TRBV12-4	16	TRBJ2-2	CASSLRLAENTGELFF	TGTGCCAGCAGTTTACGACTAGCGGAGAACACCGGGGAGCTGTTTTTT
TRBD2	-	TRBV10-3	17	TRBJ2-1	CAISGRGIAGGFDEQFF	TGTGCCATCAGTGGTAGGGGAATAGCGGGAGGGTTTGATGAGCAGTTCTTC
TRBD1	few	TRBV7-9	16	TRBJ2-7	CASSSGQGENSYEQYF	TGTGCCAGCAGCTCGGGACAGGGGGAAAACTCCTACGAGCAGTACTTC
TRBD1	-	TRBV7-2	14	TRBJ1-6	CASSPQGGSSPLNF	TGTGCCAGCAGCCCCCAGGGGGGGAGTTCACCCCTCAACTTT
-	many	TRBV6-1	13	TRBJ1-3	CASRAGPGNTIYF	TGTGCCAGCAGAGCAGGGCCTGGAAACACCATATATTTT
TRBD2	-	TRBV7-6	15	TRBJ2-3	CASSLDLAGGHTQYF	TGTGCCAGCAGCTTAGATTTAGCGGGGGGGCATACGCAGTATTTT
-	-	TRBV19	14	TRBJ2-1	CASEPGEYHNEQFF	TGTGCCAGCGAACCGGGAGAATATCACAATGAGCAGTTCTTC
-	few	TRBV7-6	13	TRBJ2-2	CASSSGQIGELFF	TGTGCTAGCAGCTCAGGACAGATTGGGGAGCTGTTTTTT